Listed below are T cell receptor beta chains from one sample, sequenced in a study of T cells after yellow fever vaccination. TCRdb reanalysed the 5' RACE reads using MiXCR and keeps one entry per CDR3 protein. Of about 300,000 distinct CDR3 sequences detected, around 7% appear once; the ten largest clones hold 18%. This material consisted of PBMCs, taken about 41 days after the first yellow fever vaccination. These receptors came from a man aged 18 to 29 who received the YFV17D yellow fever vaccine. Both conserved end residues are part of each CDR3. The order of the fields is J gene, V gene, D gene, clone size, CDR3 protein, CDR3 DNA. A D gene is named only where the DNA matches it firmly. Rows give clone size only sometimes, using once, few, many, or a class for an expanded clone.

J: TRBJ2-5; V: TRBV20-1; D: TRBD1; size: NA; CDR3: CSARDRGQLYQETQYF; DNA: TGCAGTGCTAGAGATCGGGGACAGCTGTACCAAGAGACCCAGTACTTC
J: TRBJ2-6; V: TRBV5-1; D: TRBD1; size: NA; CDR3: CASSLDRVGANVLTF; DNA: TGCGCCAGCAGCCTCGACAGGGTTGGGGCCAACGTCCTGACTTTC
J: TRBJ2-1; V: TRBV18; D: TRBD2; size: NA; CDR3: CASSIGTSGDYNEQFF; DNA: TGTGCCAGCTCCATCGGGACTAGCGGGGACTACAATGAGCAGTTCTTC
J: TRBJ1-3; V: TRBV29-1; D: NA; size: few; CDR3: CSVCDRLNSGNTIYF; DNA: TGCAGCGTGTGCGACAGGCTTAACTCTGGAAACACCATATATTTT
J: TRBJ1-5; V: TRBV4-1; D: NA; size: few; CDR3: CASSQLRNSNQPQHF; DNA: TGCGCCAGCAGCCAGCTCAGGAATAGCAATCAGCCCCAGCATTTT
J: TRBJ2-1; V: TRBV20-1; D: TRBD2; size: few; CDR3: CSARSGGGLAGYYNEQFF; DNA: TGCAGTGCTAGAAGCGGTGGAGGACTAGCGGGCTATTACAATGAGCAGTTCTTC
J: TRBJ1-4; V: TRBV12-3/TRBV12-4; D: NA; size: few; CDR3: CASSPIGEKLFF; DNA: TGTGCCAGCAGTCCCATCGGAGAAAAACTGTTTTTT
J: TRBJ2-5; V: TRBV7-9; D: TRBD1; size: many; CDR3: CASSLEAGGVWRETQYF; DNA: TGTGCCAGCAGCTTAGAGGCAGGGGGCGTTTGGAGGGAGACCCAGTACTTC
J: TRBJ2-1; V: TRBV6-1; D: NA; size: NA; CDR3: CASSKMWNEQFF; DNA: TGTGCCAGCAGTAAAATGTGGAATGAGCAGTTCTTC
J: TRBJ2-3; V: TRBV7-2; D: NA; size: few; CDR3: CASSLAWAGKDTQYF; DNA: TGTGCCAGCAGCTTAGCCTGGGCAGGGAAGGATACGCAGTATTTT
J: TRBJ2-7; V: TRBV12-3/TRBV12-4; D: TRBD2; size: NA; CDR3: CASSSWGGGSSYEQYF; DNA: TGTGCCAGCAGTTCCTGGGGGGGTGGGAGCTCCTACGAGCAGTACTTC
J: TRBJ1-2; V: TRBV7-6; D: TRBD1; size: few; CDR3: CASSAGQDTYGYTF; DNA: TGTGCCAGCAGCGCAGGACAGGATACCTATGGCTACACCTTC
J: TRBJ2-5; V: TRBV7-2; D: TRBD2; size: few; CDR3: CASSLGLAGVHETQYF; DNA: TGTGCCAGCAGCTTAGGGCTAGCGGGGGTCCATGAGACCCAGTACTTC
J: TRBJ2-1; V: TRBV6-5; D: TRBD2; size: NA; CDR3: CASQLSGGANEQFF; DNA: TGTGCCAGCCAACTAAGCGGGGGGGCCAATGAGCAGTTCTTC